The present TCR beta chain was sequenced within a study of T cells in Graves' hyperthyroidism and ophthalmopathy. General study points: Among thyroid clonotypes expanded above 0.001, most also appeared in blood.

Enrolled ophthalmopathy patients presented with a Clinical Activity Score of at least 3, a NOSPECS grade of at least 4, and disease duration under 3 months. Diagnoses were established using clinical symptoms, serum thyroxine and TRAb, thyroid ultrasound and orbital computed tomography. PBMCs came from 9 to 10 ml fresh peripheral blood. This clonotype occurred a few times. The antigen remains undetermined. Researchers took RNA transcripts and amplified the TCR beta CDR3 regions from them. HTBI primers were the set used in a first-round RT-PCR of the TCR CDR3. TCRdb used MiXCR to reprocess the multiplex PCR reads, holding one entry per CDR3 protein. The data contain hundreds of thousands of distinct CDR3 sequences, approximately 18% of them singletons. The receptor's source is a man aged 50-60 years with Graves' ophthalmopathy. What was sequenced was blood.

The CDR3 loop is CASSILQGSNTGELFF. CDR3 sequence (DNA): TGTGCCAGTAGTATTTTACAGGGTTCGAACACCGGGGAGCTGTTTTTT. The V gene is TRBV19, the J gene TRBJ2-2; tentatively, D is TRBD1 (6 bases). This CDR3 has 16 residues. Trimming took off 3 bases at V and 0 bases at J, with 11 bases between the two ends. Germline V gene sequence: CDR1 LNHDA, CDR2 SQIVND (reference sequence). The whole variable domain, filled in from reference TRBV19 and TRBJ2-2, reads DGGITQSPKYLFRKEGQNVTLSCEQNLNHDAMYWYRQDPGQGLRLIYYSQIVNDFQKGDIAEGYSVSREKKESFPLTVTSAQKNPTAFYLCASSILQGSNTGELFFGEGSRLTVL.